This paragraph reports one T cell receptor (beta chain). Per the original methods: Counts of nucleated cells, estimated from reference gene primer amplification, were obtained. This table comes from immunoSEQ multiplex PCR, and its TCRdb copy is limited to in-frame clones, with some not included. V, J and clone size were drawn from that table, and D and trimming were deduced from the DNA. The sample contains under 300,000 clones, approximately 79% of which appear only once. This specimen comes from a study of blood T cell repertoires in COVID-19. Study overall: COVID-19 samples, acute and convalescent, were from the United States, Italy and Spain. The cDNA or gDNA used as material had been derived from T cells, B-cell-depleted T cells, or PBMCs.

The germline V gene encodes CDR1 MDHEN and CDR2 SYDVKM. V gave up 5 bases and J gave up 4 bases; unmatched junction bases: 11. This CDR3 region has 16 residues. The rearrangement joins TRBV28 to TRBJ2-3, with TRBD2 matching over 8 bases. Sequencing was done on a sample of peripheral blood. The receptor was derived from a woman in her thirties or forties with active or convalescent COVID-19. CDR3 sequence (DNA): TGTGCCAGCAGTCGGCAAGGACTAGCCGGGGCAGATACGCAGTATTTT. The encoded protein is CASSRQGLAGADTQYF.